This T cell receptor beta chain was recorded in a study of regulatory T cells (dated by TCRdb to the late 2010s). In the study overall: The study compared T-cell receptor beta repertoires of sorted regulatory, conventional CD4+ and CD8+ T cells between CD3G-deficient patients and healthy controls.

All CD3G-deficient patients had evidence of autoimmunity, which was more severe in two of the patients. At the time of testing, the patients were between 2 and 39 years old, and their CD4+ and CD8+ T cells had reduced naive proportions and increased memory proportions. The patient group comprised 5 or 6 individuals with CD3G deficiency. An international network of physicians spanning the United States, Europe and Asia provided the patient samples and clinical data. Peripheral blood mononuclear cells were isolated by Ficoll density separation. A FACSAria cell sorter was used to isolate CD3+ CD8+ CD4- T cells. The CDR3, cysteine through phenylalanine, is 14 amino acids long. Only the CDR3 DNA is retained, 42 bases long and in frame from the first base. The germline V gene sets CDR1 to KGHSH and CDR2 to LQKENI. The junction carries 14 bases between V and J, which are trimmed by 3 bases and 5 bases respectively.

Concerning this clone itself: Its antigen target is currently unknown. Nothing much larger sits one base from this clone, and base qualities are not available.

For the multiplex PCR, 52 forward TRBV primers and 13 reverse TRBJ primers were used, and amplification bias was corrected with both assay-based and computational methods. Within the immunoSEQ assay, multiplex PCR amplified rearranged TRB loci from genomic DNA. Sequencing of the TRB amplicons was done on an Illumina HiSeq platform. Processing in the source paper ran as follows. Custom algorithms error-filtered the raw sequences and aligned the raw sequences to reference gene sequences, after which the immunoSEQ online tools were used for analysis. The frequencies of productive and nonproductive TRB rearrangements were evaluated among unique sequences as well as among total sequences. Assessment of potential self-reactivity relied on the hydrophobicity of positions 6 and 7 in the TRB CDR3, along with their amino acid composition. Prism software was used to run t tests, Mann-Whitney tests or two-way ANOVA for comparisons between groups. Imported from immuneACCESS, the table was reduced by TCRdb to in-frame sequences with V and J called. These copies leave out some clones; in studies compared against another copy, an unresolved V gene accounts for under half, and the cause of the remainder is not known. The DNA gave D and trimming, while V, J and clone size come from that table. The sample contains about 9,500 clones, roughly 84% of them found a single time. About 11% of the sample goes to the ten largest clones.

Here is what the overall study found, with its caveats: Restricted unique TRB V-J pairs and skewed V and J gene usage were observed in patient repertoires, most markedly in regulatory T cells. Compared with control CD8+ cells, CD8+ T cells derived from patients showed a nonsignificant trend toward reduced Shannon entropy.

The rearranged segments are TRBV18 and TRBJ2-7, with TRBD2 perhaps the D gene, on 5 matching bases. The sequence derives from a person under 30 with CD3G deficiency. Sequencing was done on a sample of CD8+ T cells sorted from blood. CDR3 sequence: CASSPTGFRDEQYF. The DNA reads TGTGCCAGCTCACCGACGGGATTTCGGGACGAGCAGTACTTC.